Following are 9 T cell receptor beta chains from one sample sequenced in a study of cytomegalovirus exposure and HLA in healthy donors. 60 Vbeta and 13 Jbeta primers were used in PCR. Some clones are missing from TCRdb's copy, which holds only in-frame ones; the method was immunoSEQ multiplex PCR. The profile shows 70,000 or so clones, approximately 90% of them singletons. The sample consisted of PBMCs. Every receptor here comes from a woman between 25 and 40 years old in good health and CMV-seronegative.

The chain couples TRBV2 to TRBJ1-2; 8 bases agree with TRBD1. Germline CDR1 SNHLY, CDR2 FYNNEI. The CDR3 covers 16 residues. V gave up 0 bases and J gave up 0 bases; unmatched junction bases: 3. DNA of the CDR3: TGTGCCAGCAGTGAAGCGCCAGGGGGCTCTAACTATGGCTACACCTTC. It is translated as CASSEAPGGSNYGYTF.

This chain joins TRBV11-2 and TRBJ2-1; D is possibly TRBD2 (6 bases). Germline CDR1 is SGHAT and CDR2 is FQNNGV. Trimming took 2 bases from V and 5 from J, leaving 13 bases between them. The CDR3 runs to 15 residues. The CDR3 spells CASSLFSAGDNEQFF. As DNA, the CDR3 is TGTGCCAGCAGCTTATTTTCAGCGGGTGACAATGAGCAGTTCTTC.

The chain is built from TRBV19 and TRBJ1-2; 10 bases line up with TRBD1. CDR3 size: 16 residues. After removal of 3 bases from V and 2 bases from J, the junction contained 6 bases not matched to a gene. Germline V gives CDR1 LNHDA, CDR2 SQIVND (reference sequence). The CDR3, as DNA: TGTGCCAGTAGTATCCTCCCGGGACAGGGGAACTATGGCTACACCTTC. This translates into CASSILPGQGNYGYTF.

V and J are TRBV5-1 and TRBJ2-5; the D gene is possibly TRBD2 (6 bases). Germline V gives CDR1 SGHRS, CDR2 YFSETQ. This CDR3 contains 17 residues. V gave up 3 bases and J gave up 1 base, with 19 bases separating them. CDR3 sequence: CASSWLALASSQETQYF. The CDR3 DNA reads TGCGCCAGCAGCTGGCTGGCTCTAGCGTCCTCCCAAGAGACCCAGTACTTC.

CDR3: CASSEGRVRNEQFF. The CDR3 nucleotides read TGTGCCAGCAGTGAAGGCAGGGTCCGCAATGAGCAGTTCTTC. The V gene is TRBV2, the J gene TRBJ2-1; the D gene is possibly TRBD1 (5 bases). The germline CDR1 and CDR2 sequences are SNHLY and FYNNEI. Trimming pared 1 base from V and 6 bases from J, leaving 10 bases between. This CDR3 is built from 14 residues.

A note on this clone: The junction does not match germline at one end; this may be a read error. The rearrangement uses TRBV6-1 and TRBJ1-2; D remains unclear. From germline, CDR1 is MNHNS and CDR2 SASEGT. This CDR3 region has 13 residues. The CDR3 DNA is TGTGCCAACAGTGAACCCCTCGGGTACGGCTACACCTTC. This codes for CANSEPLGYGYTF.

J is TRBJ1-4 and V is TRBV19, with TRBD1 as a possible D gene (5 bases). The CDR3 contains 13 residues. Trimming removed 7 bases from V and 6 bases from J, with 12 bases in between. Germline loops: CDR1 LNHDA, CDR2 SQIVND (reference sequence). The CDR3 bases are TGTGCCAGTACCCGGGGGACCGATGAAAAACTGTTTTTT. It encodes CASTRGTDEKLFF.

This rearrangement joins TRBV29-1 to TRBJ2-7, with D maybe TRBD1 (5 bases). CDR1 is SQVTM, CDR2 ANQGSEA, per germline. The CDR3 totals 11 residues. The V end was cut by 4 bases, the J end by 7 bases, with 11 bases between. The CDR3 loop reads CSVAVGREQYF. The CDR3 DNA is TGCAGCGTTGCCGTGGGGCGTGAGCAGTACTTC.

The chain couples TRBV7-2 to TRBJ1-5; no firm D call. Trimming shortened V by 2 bases and J by 3 bases, and 11 bases separated the two germline ends. This CDR3 is 15 amino acids long. Per germline, CDR1 SGHTA and CDR2 FQGNSA. The CDR3 coding sequence is TGTGCCAGCAGCTTAAGGCTGGGAGTCAATCAGCCCCAGCATTTT. It codes for CASSLRLGVNQPQHF.